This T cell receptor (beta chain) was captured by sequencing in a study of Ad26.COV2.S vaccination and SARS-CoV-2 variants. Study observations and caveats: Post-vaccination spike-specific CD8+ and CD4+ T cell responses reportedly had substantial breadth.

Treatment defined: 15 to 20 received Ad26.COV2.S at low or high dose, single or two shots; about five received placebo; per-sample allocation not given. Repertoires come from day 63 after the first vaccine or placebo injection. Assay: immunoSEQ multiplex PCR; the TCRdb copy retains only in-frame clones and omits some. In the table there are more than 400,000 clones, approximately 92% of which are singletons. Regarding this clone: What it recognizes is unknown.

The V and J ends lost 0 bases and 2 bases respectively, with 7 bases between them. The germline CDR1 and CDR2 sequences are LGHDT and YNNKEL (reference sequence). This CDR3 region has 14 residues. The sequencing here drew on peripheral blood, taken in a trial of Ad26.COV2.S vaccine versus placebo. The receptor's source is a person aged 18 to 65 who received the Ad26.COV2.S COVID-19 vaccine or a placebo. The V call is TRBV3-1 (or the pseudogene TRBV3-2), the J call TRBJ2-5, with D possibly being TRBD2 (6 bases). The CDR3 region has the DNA TGTGCCAGCAGCCAAGATCTAGCGCAAGAGACCCAGTACTTC. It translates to CASSQDLAQETQYF.